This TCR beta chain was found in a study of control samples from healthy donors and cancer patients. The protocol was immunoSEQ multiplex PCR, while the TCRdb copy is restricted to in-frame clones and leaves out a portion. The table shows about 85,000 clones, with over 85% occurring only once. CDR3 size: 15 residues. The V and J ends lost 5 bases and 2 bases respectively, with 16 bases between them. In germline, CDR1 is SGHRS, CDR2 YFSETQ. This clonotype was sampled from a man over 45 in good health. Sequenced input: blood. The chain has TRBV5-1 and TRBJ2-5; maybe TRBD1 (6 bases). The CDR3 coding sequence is TGCGCCAGCAGTTCCCAGGGGCTAGAACAAGAGACCCAGTACTTC. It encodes CASSSQGLEQETQYF.